This T cell receptor (beta chain) was sequenced during a study of OX40 agonist ivuxolimab in advanced cancers. Study at large: The mean age was approximately 60 years, ranging from about 23 to 79, with 65% to 85% of participants male. Three patients had partial responses: one hepatocellular carcinoma, two cutaneous melanoma. Study results and caveats: Expanded peripheral T cell antigen specificity was not determined. Low clonal expansion, among the lowest seen, marked partial responders at 0.1-3.0 mg/kg.

TCRdb keeps only in-frame clones here, not all; method: immunoSEQ multiplex PCR. There are tens of thousands of clones in the sample; roughly 85% occur only once, and approximately 1.2% lies in the top ten. Notes on this clone: What it binds is not known.

Germline V CDR1 and CDR2: KGHSH, LQKENI. The CDR3 extends over 15 amino acids. With 5 bases removed from V and 1 base from J, the gap between germline ends came to 14 bases. V usage is TRBV18 and J usage is TRBJ1-2, with TRBD1 as a possible D gene (5 bases). The sequencing here drew on CD4+ or CD8+ T cells sorted from blood, taken in a trial of the OX40 agonist ivuxolimab. The TCR sequence derives from an adult with an advanced solid tumor such as melanoma, head and neck, liver or kidney cancer. CDR3 sequence reads: CASSEAGTDNYGYTF. CDR3 coding DNA: TGTGCCAGCTCAGAAGCCGGGACTGATAACTATGGCTACACCTTC.